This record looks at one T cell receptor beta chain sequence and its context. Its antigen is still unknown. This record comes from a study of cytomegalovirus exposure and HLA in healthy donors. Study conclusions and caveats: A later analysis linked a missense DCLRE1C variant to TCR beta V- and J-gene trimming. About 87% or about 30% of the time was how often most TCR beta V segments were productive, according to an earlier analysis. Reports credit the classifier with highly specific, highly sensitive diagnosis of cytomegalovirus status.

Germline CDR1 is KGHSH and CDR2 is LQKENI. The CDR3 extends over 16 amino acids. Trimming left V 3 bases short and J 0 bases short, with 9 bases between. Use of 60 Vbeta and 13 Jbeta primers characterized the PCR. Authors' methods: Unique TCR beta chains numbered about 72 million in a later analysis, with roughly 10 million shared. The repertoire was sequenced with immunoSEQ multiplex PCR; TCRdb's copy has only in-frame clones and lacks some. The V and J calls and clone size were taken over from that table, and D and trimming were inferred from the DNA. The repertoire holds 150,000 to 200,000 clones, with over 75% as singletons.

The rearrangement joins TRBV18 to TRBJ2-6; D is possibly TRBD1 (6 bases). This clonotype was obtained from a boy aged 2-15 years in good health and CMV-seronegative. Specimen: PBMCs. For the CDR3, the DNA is TGTGCCAGCTCACCGGTAGGGGGCTCTGGGGCCAACGTCCTGACTTTC. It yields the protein CASSPVGGSGANVLTF. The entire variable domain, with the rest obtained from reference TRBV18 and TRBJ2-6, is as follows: NAGVMQNPRHLVRRRGQEARLRCSPMKGHSHVYWYRQLPEEGLKFMVYLQKENIIDESGMPKERFSAEFPKEGPSILRIQQVVRGDSAAYFCASSPVGGSGANVLTFGAGSRLTVL.